A selection of T cell receptor beta chains follows, all from one sample in a study of T cell repertoires in ileal Crohn's disease. Profiling relied on immunoSEQ multiplex PCR, and the TCRdb table lists in-frame clones only, not all of them. Of about 15,000 clones listed, around 72% are singletons. Sequenced material: ileal tissue. The receptors stem from an adult with Crohn's disease. The CDR3 runs from the conserved cysteine through the conserved F or W. Each record gives: V gene, J gene, CDR3 protein.

v_gene: TRBV6-5; j_gene: TRBJ2-2; CDR3aa: CASSPDLSDTGELFF
v_gene: TRBV5-8; j_gene: TRBJ2-1; CDR3aa: CASRYTGGHEQFF
v_gene: TRBV5-4; j_gene: TRBJ2-7; CDR3aa: CASSPGTSGGGEQYF
v_gene: TRBV7-7; j_gene: TRBJ2-2; CDR3aa: CASSLGSVGLAANTGELFF
v_gene: TRBV30; j_gene: TRBJ1-1; CDR3aa: CAWRRGSGEAFF
v_gene: TRBV6-5; j_gene: TRBJ2-7; CDR3aa: CASREDRKTYEQYF
v_gene: TRBV11-2; j_gene: TRBJ2-5; CDR3aa: CASSTVVPGTQYF
v_gene: TRBV27; j_gene: TRBJ1-1; CDR3aa: CASSKTRGQGVTEAFF
v_gene: TRBV4-2; j_gene: TRBJ2-3; CDR3aa: CASSQEWASTDTQYF
v_gene: TRBV27; j_gene: TRBJ2-2; CDR3aa: CASSRRDSEAGELFF
v_gene: TRBV29-1; j_gene: TRBJ1-5; CDR3aa: CSVGLAGSQPQHF
v_gene: TRBV5-1; j_gene: TRBJ2-2; CDR3aa: CASSWTGNTGELFF
v_gene: TRBV27; j_gene: TRBJ2-2; CDR3aa: CASRGLANTGELFF
v_gene: TRBV9; j_gene: TRBJ1-2; CDR3aa: CASSSQQDMGNGYTF
v_gene: TRBV19; j_gene: TRBJ2-7; CDR3aa: CASSIGTGAYEQYF
v_gene: TRBV27; j_gene: TRBJ1-1; CDR3aa: CASSSPGGSNTEAFF
v_gene: TRBV19; j_gene: TRBJ1-2; CDR3aa: CATERAATPGYTF
v_gene: TRBV30; j_gene: TRBJ2-3; CDR3aa: CAWSKRSAAYTQYF
v_gene: TRBV5-1; j_gene: TRBJ2-5; CDR3aa: CASSRGSGRGETQYF
v_gene: TRBV6-5; j_gene: TRBJ1-2; CDR3aa: CASSYSRDSGYGYTF
v_gene: TRBV30; j_gene: TRBJ2-1; CDR3aa: CAWRKASGGAVQFF
v_gene: TRBV4-1; j_gene: TRBJ2-7; CDR3aa: CASSQTGLGGEQYF
v_gene: TRBV6-5; j_gene: TRBJ2-7; CDR3aa: CASSPRTFSYEQYF
v_gene: TRBV7-2; j_gene: TRBJ1-5; CDR3aa: CASSFTGFNQPQHF
v_gene: TRBV11-2; j_gene: TRBJ1-4; CDR3aa: CASSLKGRDNEKLFF
v_gene: TRBV19; j_gene: TRBJ2-7; CDR3aa: CASSPGLAIYEQYF
v_gene: TRBV7-2; j_gene: TRBJ1-2; CDR3aa: CASSLDRVSYGYTF
v_gene: TRBV5-1; j_gene: TRBJ1-1; CDR3aa: CASSFDRNTEAFF
v_gene: TRBV18; j_gene: TRBJ2-7; CDR3aa: CASSFGPGDEQYF
v_gene: TRBV5-1; j_gene: TRBJ1-5; CDR3aa: CASSLEGRGNQPQHF
v_gene: TRBV18; j_gene: TRBJ2-5; CDR3aa: CASSPPAFDAKETQYF
v_gene: TRBV28; j_gene: TRBJ2-3; CDR3aa: CASSGAETQYF
v_gene: TRBV15; j_gene: TRBJ2-1; CDR3aa: CATSRSHGQYNEQFF
v_gene: TRBV4-3; j_gene: TRBJ1-2; CDR3aa: CASSQERSSYGYTF
v_gene: TRBV7-9; j_gene: TRBJ1-1; CDR3aa: CASSTQGSTEAFF
v_gene: TRBV18; j_gene: TRBJ1-4; CDR3aa: CASSRNRDNEKLFF
v_gene: TRBV28; j_gene: TRBJ1-2; CDR3aa: CASRLGALDYGYTF
v_gene: TRBV5-1; j_gene: TRBJ1-6; CDR3aa: CASSLGPRRDNSPLHF